This TCR beta chain was documented in a study of T-cell reconstitution after alpha-beta-depleted transplantation in children. This clonotype came up a few times. The V segment lost 5 bases and the J segment 4 bases; nucleotides outside the gene matches: 6. This CDR3 spans 15 amino acids. Germline CDR1 and CDR2: LGHNA and YSLEER. The library targeted TCRbeta and was prepared with unique molecular identifiers. TCRdb independently ran MiXCR on the PCR reads; one entry per CDR3 protein. The repertoire has about 500,000 distinct CDR3 sequences, about 30% of them found once; the top ten carry about 2.3%. The source is a human donor who donated a stem cell graft to a child with aplastic anemia. Sequenced material: PBMCs from the stem cell graft donor, taken from the stem cell graft. V and J are TRBV4-3 and TRBJ1-5; 9 bases are shared with TRBD1. The CDR3 nucleotides are TGCGCCAGCAGCGCACAGGGACAGGGAAATCAGCCCCAGCATTTT. This encodes CASSAQGQGNQPQHF.